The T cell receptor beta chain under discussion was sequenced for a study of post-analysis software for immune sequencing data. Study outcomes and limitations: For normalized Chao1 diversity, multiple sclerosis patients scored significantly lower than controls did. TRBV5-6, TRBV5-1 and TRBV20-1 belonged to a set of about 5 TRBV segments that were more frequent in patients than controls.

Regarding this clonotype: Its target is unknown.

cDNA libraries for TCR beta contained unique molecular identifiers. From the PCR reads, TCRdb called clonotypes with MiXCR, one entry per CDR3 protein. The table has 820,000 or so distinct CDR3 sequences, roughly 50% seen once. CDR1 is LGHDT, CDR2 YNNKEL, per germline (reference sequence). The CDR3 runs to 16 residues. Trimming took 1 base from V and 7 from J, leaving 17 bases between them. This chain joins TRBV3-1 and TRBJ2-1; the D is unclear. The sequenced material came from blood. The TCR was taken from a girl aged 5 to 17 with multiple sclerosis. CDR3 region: CASSQGPNPIGNEQFF. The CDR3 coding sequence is TGTGCCAGCAGCCAAGGGCCGAACCCCATTGGGAATGAGCAGTTCTTC.